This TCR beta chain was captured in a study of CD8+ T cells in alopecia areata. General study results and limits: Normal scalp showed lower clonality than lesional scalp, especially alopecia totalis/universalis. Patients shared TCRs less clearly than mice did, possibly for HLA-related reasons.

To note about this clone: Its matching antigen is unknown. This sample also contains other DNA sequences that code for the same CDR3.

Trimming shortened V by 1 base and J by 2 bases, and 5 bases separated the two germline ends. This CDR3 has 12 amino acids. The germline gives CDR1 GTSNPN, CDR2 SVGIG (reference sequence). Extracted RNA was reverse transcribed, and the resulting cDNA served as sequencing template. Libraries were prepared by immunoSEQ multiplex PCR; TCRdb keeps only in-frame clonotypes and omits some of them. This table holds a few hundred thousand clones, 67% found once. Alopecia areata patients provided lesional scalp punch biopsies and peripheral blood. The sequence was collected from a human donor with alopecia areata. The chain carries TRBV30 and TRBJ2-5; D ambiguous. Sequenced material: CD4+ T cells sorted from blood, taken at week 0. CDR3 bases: TGTGCCTGGAGTGGGGGACAAGAGACCCAGTACTTC. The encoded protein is CAWSGGQETQYF.